The sequence of this T cell receptor (beta chain) was determined in a study of type 1 and type 2 diabetes patients. Trimming removed 5 bases from V and 6 bases from J; junction bases left unmatched: 7. Germline V gene lookup returns CDR1 MNHEY and CDR2 SMNVEV (reference sequence). This CDR3 comprises 14 residues. The PCR template was genomic DNA. Multiplex PCR with 30 forward and 13 reverse primers amplified the TCR beta CDR3. TCRdb ran MiXCR on the multiplex PCR reads and lists one entry per CDR3 protein. Of about 290,000 distinct CDR3 sequences listed, roughly 44% are singletons. The V call is TRBV27, the J call TRBJ2-3; 8 bases map to TRBD2. This clonotype was obtained from a man between 18 and 29 years old with type 2 diabetes. Sequencing input: peripheral blood mononuclear cells (PBMCs). CDR3 nucleotides: TGTGCCAGCAGTCGAAGCGGGAGATCGGATACGCAGTATTTT. Amino acids: CASSRSGRSDTQYF.